One TCR beta chain is described in this entry. Amplification targeted the TCR beta CDR3 regions, with RNA transcripts as the source material. A first-round RT-PCR used HTBI primers, followed by a second-round multiplex PCR. MiXCR was run by TCRdb on the multiplex PCR reads, yielding one entry per CDR3 protein. The sample comprises over a million distinct CDR3 sequences, 35% to 40% of which are singletons, and 11% rests with the top ten. Trimming stripped 7 bases from V and 8 bases from J, with 20 bases between. Germline V CDR1 and CDR2: LGHNA, YSLEER. This CDR3 region has 14 residues. Uncontrolled infections, pregnancy, lactation or other autoimmune diseases led to patient exclusion. The sample belongs to a study of Graves' ophthalmopathy and Graves' hyperthyroidism. About the study: A follow-up of 18 months without ophthalmopathy meant that hyperthyroidism was stable.

The J gene is TRBJ1-2, the V gene TRBV4-3; D perhaps matches TRBD1 (6 bases). This TCR was sampled from an adult man with Graves' hyperthyroidism. The specimen was peripheral blood or thyroid tissue (not recorded which). CDR3 sequence: CASKPQGSLGGYTF. The CDR3 DNA follows: TGCGCCAGCAAACCACAGGGTAGTCTGGGAGGCTACACCTTC.